This TCR beta chain was profiled in a study of shared clonotypes between healthy human individuals. Study findings and constraints: As a rule, naive subsets had a larger estimated richness than memory subsets.

CDR3 length: 14 residues. Germline V gene sequence: CDR1 SGHRS, CDR2 YFSETQ. V was clipped by 5 bases and J by 9 bases, with 15 bases between them. Comment on this clone: Antigen unknown.

Generated by immunoSEQ multiplex PCR, the TCRdb table keeps only in-frame clones and is missing some. The sample records roughly 2.5 million clones, 85% to 95% being singletons. The chain recombines TRBV5-1 with TRBJ1-6, with D possibly TRBD1 on 5 matching bases. Sequencing used naive CD4+ T cells sorted from blood. The sample's subset: CD45RA+ positively selected. The TCR was taken from a man between 18 and 35 years old in good health. The CDR3 is CASRGPQAGSPLHF. In nucleotides, the CDR3 is TGCGCCAGCAGGGGACCTCAGGCCGGTTCACCCCTCCACTTT.